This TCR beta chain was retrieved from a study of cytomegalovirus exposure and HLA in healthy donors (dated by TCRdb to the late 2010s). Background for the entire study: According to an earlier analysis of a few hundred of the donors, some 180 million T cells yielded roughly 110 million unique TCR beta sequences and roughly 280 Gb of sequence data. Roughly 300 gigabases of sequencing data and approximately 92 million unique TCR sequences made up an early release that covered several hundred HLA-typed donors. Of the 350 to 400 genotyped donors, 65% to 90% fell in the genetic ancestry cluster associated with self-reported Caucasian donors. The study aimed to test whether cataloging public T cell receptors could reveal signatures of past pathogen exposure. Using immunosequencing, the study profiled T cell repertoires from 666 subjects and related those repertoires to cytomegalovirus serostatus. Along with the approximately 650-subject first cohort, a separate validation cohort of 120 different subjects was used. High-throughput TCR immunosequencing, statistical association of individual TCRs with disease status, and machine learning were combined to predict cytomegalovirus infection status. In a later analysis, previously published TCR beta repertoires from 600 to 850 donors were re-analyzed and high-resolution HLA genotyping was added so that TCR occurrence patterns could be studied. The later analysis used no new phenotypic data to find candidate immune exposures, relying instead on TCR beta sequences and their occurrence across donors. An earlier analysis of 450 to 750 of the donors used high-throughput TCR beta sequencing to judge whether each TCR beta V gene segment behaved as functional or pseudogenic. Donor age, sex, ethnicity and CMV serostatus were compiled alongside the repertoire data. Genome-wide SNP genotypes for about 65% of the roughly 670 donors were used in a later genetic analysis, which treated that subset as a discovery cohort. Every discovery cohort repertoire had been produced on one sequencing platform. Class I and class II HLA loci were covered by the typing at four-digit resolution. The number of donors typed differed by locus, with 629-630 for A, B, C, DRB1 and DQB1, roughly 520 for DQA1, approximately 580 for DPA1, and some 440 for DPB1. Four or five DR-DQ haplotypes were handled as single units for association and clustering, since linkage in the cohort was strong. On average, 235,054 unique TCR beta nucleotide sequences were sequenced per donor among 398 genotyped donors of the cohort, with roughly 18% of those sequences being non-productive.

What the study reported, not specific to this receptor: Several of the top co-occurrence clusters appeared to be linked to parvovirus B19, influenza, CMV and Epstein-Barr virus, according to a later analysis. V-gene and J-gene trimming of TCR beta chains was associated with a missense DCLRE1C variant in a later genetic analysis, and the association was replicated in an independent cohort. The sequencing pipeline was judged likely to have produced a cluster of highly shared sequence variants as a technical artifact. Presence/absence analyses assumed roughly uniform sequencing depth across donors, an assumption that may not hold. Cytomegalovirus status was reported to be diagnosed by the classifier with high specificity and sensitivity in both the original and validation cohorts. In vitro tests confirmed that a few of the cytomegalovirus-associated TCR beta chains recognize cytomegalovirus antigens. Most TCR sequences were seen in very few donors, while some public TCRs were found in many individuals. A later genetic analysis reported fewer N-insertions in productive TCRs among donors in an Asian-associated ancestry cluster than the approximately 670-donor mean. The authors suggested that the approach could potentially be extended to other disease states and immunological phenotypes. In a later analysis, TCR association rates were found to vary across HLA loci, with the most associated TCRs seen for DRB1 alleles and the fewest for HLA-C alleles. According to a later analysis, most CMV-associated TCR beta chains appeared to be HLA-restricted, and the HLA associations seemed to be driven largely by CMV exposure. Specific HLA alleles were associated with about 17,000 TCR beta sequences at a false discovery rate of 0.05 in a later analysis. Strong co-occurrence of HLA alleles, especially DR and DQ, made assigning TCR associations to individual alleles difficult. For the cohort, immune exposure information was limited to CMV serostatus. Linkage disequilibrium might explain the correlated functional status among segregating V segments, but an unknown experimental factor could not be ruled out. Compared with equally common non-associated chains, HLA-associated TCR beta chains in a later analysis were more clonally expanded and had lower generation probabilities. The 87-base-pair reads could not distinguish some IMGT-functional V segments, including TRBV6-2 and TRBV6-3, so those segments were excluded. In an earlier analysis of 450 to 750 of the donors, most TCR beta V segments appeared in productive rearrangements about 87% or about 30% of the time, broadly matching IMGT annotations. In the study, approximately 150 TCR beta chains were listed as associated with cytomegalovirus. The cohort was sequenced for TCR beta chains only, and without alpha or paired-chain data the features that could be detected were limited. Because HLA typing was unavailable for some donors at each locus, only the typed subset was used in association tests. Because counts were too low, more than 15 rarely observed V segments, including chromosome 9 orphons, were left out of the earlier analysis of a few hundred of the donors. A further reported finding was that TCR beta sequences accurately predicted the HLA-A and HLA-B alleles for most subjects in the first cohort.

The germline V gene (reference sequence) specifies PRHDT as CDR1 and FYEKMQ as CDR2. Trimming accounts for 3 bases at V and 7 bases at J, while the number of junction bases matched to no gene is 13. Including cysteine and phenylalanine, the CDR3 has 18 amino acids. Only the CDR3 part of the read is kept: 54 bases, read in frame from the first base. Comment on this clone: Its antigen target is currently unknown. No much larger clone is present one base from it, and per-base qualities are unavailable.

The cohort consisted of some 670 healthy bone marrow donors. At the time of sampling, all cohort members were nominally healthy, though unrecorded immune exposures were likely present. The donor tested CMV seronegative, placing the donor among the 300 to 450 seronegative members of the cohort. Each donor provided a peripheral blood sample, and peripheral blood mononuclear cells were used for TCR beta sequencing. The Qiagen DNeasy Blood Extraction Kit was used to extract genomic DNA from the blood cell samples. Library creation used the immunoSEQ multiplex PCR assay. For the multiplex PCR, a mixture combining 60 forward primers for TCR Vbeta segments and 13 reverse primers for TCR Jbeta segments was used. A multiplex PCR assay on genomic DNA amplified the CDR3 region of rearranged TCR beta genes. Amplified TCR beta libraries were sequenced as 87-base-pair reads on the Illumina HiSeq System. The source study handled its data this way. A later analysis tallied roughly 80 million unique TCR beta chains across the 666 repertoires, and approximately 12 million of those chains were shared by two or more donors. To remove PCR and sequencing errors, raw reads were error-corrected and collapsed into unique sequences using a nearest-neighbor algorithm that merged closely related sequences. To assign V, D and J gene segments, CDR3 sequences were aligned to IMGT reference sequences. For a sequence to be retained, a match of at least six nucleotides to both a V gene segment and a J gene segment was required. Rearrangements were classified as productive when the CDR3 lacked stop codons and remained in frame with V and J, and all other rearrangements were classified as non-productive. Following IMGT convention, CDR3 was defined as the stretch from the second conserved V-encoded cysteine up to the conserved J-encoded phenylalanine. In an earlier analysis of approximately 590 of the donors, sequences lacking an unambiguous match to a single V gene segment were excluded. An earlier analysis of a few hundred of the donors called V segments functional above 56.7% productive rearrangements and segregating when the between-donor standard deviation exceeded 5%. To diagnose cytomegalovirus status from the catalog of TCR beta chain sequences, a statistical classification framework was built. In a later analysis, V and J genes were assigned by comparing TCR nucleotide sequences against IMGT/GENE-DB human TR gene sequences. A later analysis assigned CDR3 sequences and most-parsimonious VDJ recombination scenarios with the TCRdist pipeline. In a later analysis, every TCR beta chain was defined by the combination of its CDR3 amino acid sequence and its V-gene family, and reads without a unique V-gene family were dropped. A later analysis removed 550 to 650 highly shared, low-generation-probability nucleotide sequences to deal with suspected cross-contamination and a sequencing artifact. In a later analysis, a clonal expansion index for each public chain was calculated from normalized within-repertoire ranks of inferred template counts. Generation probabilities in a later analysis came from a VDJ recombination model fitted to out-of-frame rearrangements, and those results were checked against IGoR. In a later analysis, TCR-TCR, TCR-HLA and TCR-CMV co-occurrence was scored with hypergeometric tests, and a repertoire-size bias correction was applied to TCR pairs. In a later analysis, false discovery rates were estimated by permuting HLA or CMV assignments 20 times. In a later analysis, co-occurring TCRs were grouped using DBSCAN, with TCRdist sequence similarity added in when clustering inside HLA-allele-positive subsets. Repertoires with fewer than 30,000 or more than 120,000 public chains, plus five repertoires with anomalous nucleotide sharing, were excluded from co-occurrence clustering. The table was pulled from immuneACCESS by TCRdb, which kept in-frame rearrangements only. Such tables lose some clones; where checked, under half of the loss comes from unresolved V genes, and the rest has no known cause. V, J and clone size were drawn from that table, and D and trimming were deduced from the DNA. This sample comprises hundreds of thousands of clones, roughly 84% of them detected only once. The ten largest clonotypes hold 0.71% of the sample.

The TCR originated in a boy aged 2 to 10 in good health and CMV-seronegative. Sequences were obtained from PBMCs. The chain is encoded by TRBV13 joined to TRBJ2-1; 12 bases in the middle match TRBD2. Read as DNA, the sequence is TGTGCCAGCAGCTTCCGGCCCCAACTAGCGGGAGGTTCAAATGAGCAGTTCTTC. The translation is CASSFRPQLAGGSNEQFF.